This T cell receptor beta chain was obtained from a study of tumor-infiltrating lymphocytes in oesophageal squamous cell carcinoma. The V gene's germline CDR1 is SGHVS and CDR2 FQNEAQ. This CDR3 has 16 residues. Trimming cost V 2 bases and J 1 base, with 12 bases left between them. TCRdb redid the calling of the PCR reads with MiXCR, one entry per CDR3 protein. This table has around 20,000 distinct CDR3 sequences, roughly 42% appearing once. The sequenced sample consisted of esophageal tumor tissue. This clonotype was obtained from a male donor with esophageal squamous cell carcinoma. The chain couples TRBV7-8 to TRBJ1-5; D is perhaps TRBD1 (5 bases). The CDR3 DNA is TGTGCCAGCAGCTTATCAAGGACACAAAGCAATCAGCCCCAGCATTTT. Its protein product is CASSLSRTQSNQPQHF.